This note documents a single T cell receptor (beta chain) sequence. What it recognizes is unknown. Germline V gives CDR1 LNHDA, CDR2 SQIVND (reference sequence). The length of the CDR3 is 16 residues. V was pared by 5 bases and J by 7 bases, with 18 bases between. The protocol was immunoSEQ multiplex PCR, while the TCRdb copy is restricted to in-frame clones and leaves out a portion. The sample yields over 95,000 clones, approximately 90% seen once. The data belong to a study of T cell responses to AZD1222 COVID-19 vaccine. Study-wide findings and caveats: Of spike-specific TCRs, nearly half reportedly target regions left unmutated in variants. Clonal diversity may have been underestimated in mostly white British donors. CD4 TCRs covered the whole spike, strongest at regions 160-218 and 743-854.

This specimen was peripheral blood, taken on day 0 of AZD1222 vaccination. The gene calls are TRBV19 and TRBJ1-6, with D possibly being TRBD1 (6 bases). The receptor was isolated from an adult in good health. CDR3 amino acids: CASSPPGERGNSPLHF. The CDR3 nucleotides are TGTGCCAGTAGTCCTCCCGGGGAGAGGGGGAATTCACCCCTCCACTTT.